This T cell receptor beta chain was identified during a study of blood T cell repertoires in COVID-19 (dated by TCRdb to about 2020). Study-level background: The collaborator samples originated in the United States, Italy and Spain and spanned the acute and convalescent phases of COVID-19. The prospective study material was composed of cDNA or gDNA derived from T cells, B-cell-depleted T cells, or PBMCs. Deeply sampled blood TCRbeta repertoires from subjects exposed to, actively infected with, or recovered from COVID-19 were included in the dataset. A freely available public database, intended as a resource for researchers studying the immune response to SARS-CoV-2, is where the repertoires were released. The samples were drawn from two sources: the first 160 participants of the ongoing ImmuneRACE study, and 1,254 subjects contributed by 6 global collaborators. Nearly every sample came with metadata listing a de-identified subject ID, COVID-19 status, age in years and sex. Where available, HLA class I and class II types were taken from metadata supplied by the sample provider and were not determined by assay-based typing.

CDR1 SNHLY and CDR2 FYNNEI are derived from the germline V gene. The CDR3 goes from the cysteine to the phenylalanine over 12 residues. Just CDR3 DNA is preserved here, 36 bases in frame from base 1. A distance of 12 bases separates the germline ends of V and J, which lose 6 bases and 7 bases respectively. Whole blood was collected in K2EDTA tubes by collaborating institutions according to the institutions' own protocols. For TCRbeta analysis, collaborators shipped samples as frozen whole blood, isolated PBMCs, or DNA extracted from either of those sample types. Overall study results and their limits: The amount of clinical and demographic metadata varied by source and participant and was provided uncurated.

The immunoSEQ Assay, a bias-controlled multiplex PCR, was used to amplify TCRbeta CDR3 regions from genomic DNA. The source study handled its data this way. The number of nucleated cells in each sample was estimated by amplification of reference gene primers within the assay. Sequence reads were collapsed and filtered to measure the absolute abundance of every unique TCRbeta CDR3 rearrangement. Productive Simpson clonality was computed per sample as the square root of Simpson's diversity index over productive rearrangements. TCRdb holds this immuneACCESS table with in-frame rearrangements only. Some clones are missing; in checked studies, unresolved V genes explain under half, and the rest has no known cause. The V and J calls and clone size are taken from that table; D and trimming were inferred from the DNA. The sample table shows some 250,000 clones, and about 80% are seen once. Approximately 9.6% of the sample is held by the ten biggest clonotypes.

This clone was picked up one time. Its antigen target is currently unknown. Base qualities are not recorded, but no much larger clone differs from it by a single base. The sample consisted of peripheral blood. The rearrangement combines TRBV2 with TRBJ1-1; no confident D gene assignment can be made. The TCR was taken from a woman older than 75 with acute or convalescent COVID-19. CDR3 loop: CASSLIRGEAFF. The DNA is TGTGCCAGCAGCCTAATAAGAGGTGAAGCTTTCTTT.